This section outlines one T cell receptor (beta chain) sequence together with its context. Cohorts were assigned according to the clinical history that participants reported. Cohort 3 donors counted as recovered after two negative PCRs, clearance, or resolved symptoms. Authors' processing steps: Amplification of reference gene primers was used by the study to estimate nucleated cell counts. TCRdb's table, derived via immunoSEQ multiplex PCR, lists solely in-frame clones and lacks some. V, J and clone size are taken as reported in that table, and D and trimming were inferred from the DNA itself. The table lists hundreds of thousands of clones, 70% to 90% of them singletons, with roughly a tenth in the top ten. These data belong to a study of blood T cell repertoires in COVID-19. The wider study: Italy, Spain and the United States were the sources of the convalescent and acute COVID-19 samples.

CDR3 length equals 14 residues. Trimming left V 6 bases short and J 2 bases short, with 14 bases between. The germline V gene encodes CDR1 SGHRS and CDR2 YFSETQ. The receptor's source is a woman in her thirties or forties who had recovered from COVID-19. Material: PBMCs or T cells enriched from blood (not recorded which). V gene TRBV5-1 combines with J gene TRBJ1-2, with a possible D match to TRBD1 (5 bases). DNA of the CDR3: TGCGCCAGCAAGGGGAGGGAGGGAAACTATGGCTACACCTTC. Protein product: CASKGREGNYGYTF.